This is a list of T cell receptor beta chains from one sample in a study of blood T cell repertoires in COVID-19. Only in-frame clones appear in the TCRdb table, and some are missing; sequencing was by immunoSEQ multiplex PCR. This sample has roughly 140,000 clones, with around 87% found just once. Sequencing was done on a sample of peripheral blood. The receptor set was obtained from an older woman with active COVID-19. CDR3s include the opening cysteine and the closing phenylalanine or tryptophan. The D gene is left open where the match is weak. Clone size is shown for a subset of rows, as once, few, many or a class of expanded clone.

CASSTPDRGRTDTQYF | TGTGCCAGTAGTACTCCTGACAGGGGGCGGACAGATACGCAGTATTTT | TRBV19 | - | TRBD1 | TRBJ2-3
CASSPLAGRGYEQYF | TGTGCCAGCAGCCCTCTCGCGGGGAGGGGCTACGAGCAGTACTTC | TRBV7-3 | - | TRBD2 | TRBJ2-7
CASSWQGHSNQPQHF | TGTGCCAGCAGTTGGCAGGGGCATAGCAATCAGCCCCAGCATTTT | TRBV6-2/TRBV6-3 | - | - | TRBJ1-5
CASSLTRAGGAKTEAFF | TGTGCCAGCAGCTTAACCCGAGCGGGGGGCGCAAAGACTGAAGCTTTCTTT | TRBV7-8 | - | - | TRBJ1-1
CASSLGPIGSPYEQYF | TGTGCCAGCAGTTTAGGGCCCATAGGCTCCCCCTACGAGCAGTACTTC | TRBV28 | - | - | TRBJ2-7
CASSIVGASDEQFF | TGTGCCAGTAGTATAGTTGGGGCCTCCGATGAGCAGTTCTTC | TRBV19 | - | - | TRBJ2-1
CASSRTGTSGTRLHEQFF | TGTGCCAGCAGCAGGACCGGGACTAGCGGGACGCGACTACATGAGCAGTTCTTC | TRBV6-2/TRBV6-3 | - | TRBD2 | TRBJ2-1
CASRRRDRGPYEQYF | TGTGCCAGCAGACGCCGGGACAGGGGGCCGTACGAGCAGTACTTC | TRBV6-5 | - | TRBD1 | TRBJ2-7
CATGTGVQPQHF | TGCGCCACCGGGACAGGGGTTCAGCCCCAGCATTTT | TRBV10-1 | - | TRBD1 | TRBJ1-5
CATNGTSGSEQYF | TGTGCCACGAACGGGACTAGCGGCAGCGAGCAGTACTTC | TRBV12-5 | few | TRBD2 | TRBJ2-7
CSVWGAGGANEQFF | TGCAGCGTCTGGGGGGCGGGAGGAGCGAATGAGCAGTTCTTC | TRBV29-1 | - | TRBD2 | TRBJ2-1
CASSPSTGGYGYTF | TGTGCCAGCAGCCCCTCTACGGGGGGCTATGGCTACACCTTC | TRBV5-6 | - | - | TRBJ1-2
CASSLGWLAAYNEQFF | TGTGCCAGCAGCTTAGGGTGGCTAGCGGCCTACAATGAGCAGTTCTTC | TRBV7-2 | once | TRBD2 | TRBJ2-1
CSASPYNNEQFF | TGCAGTGCTAGTCCCTATAACAATGAGCAGTTCTTC | TRBV20-1 | - | - | TRBJ2-1
CASSLDRFSHEQYF | TGTGCCAGCAGCCTCGACAGATTTTCCCACGAGCAGTACTTC | TRBV7-2 | - | - | TRBJ2-7
CASSLGQGKLFF | TGTGCCAGCAGCCTGGGACAGGGGAAGCTGTTTTTT | TRBV7-3 | - | TRBD1 | TRBJ2-2
CASSVVETEAFF | TGTGCCAGCAGCGTAGTGGAGACTGAAGCTTTCTTT | TRBV9 | - | - | TRBJ1-1
CASSSRGATGNTIYF | TGTGCCAGCAGCTCCCGGGGGGCCACTGGAAACACCATATATTTT | TRBV7-9 | - | - | TRBJ1-3